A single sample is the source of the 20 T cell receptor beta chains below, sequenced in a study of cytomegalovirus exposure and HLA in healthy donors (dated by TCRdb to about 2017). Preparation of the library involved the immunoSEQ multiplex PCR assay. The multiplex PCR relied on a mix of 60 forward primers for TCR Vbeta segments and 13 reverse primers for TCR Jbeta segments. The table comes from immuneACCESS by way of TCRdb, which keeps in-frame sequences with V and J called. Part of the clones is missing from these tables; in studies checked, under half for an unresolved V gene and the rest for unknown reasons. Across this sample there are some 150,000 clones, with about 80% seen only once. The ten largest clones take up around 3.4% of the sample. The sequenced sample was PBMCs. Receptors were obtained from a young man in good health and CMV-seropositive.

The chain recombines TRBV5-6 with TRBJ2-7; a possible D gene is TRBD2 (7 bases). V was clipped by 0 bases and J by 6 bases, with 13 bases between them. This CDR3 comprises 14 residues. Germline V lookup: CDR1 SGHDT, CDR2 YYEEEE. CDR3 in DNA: TGTGCCAGCAGCTTGGGGGGAGGGGGAATCGAGCAGTACTTC. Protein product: CASSLGGGGIEQYF.

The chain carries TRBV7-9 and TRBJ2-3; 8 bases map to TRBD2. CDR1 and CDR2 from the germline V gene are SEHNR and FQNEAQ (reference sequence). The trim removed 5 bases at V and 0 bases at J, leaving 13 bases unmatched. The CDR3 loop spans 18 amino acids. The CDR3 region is CASSSSVLAGSSTDTQYF. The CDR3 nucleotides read TGTGCCAGCAGCAGTAGCGTCCTAGCGGGTTCTAGCACAGATACGCAGTATTTT.

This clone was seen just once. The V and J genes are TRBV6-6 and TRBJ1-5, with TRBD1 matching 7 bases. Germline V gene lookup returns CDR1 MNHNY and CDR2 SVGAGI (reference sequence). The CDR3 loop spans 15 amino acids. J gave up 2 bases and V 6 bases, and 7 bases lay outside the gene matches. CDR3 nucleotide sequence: TGTGCCAGCAGGTCACAGGGGTCGGGCAATCAGCCCCAGCATTTT. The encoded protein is CASRSQGSGNQPQHF.

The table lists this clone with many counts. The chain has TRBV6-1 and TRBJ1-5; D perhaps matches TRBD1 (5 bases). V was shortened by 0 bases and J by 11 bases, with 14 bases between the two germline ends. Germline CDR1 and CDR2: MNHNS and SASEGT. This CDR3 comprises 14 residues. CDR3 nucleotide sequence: TGTGCCAGCAGTGAAGCACAGGCGCTCCGGGCCCAGCATTTT. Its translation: CASSEAQALRAQHF.

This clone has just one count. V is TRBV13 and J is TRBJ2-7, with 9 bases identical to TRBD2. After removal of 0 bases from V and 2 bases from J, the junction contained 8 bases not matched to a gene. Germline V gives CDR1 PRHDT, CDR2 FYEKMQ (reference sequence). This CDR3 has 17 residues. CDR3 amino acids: CASSLGWLAGTTYEQYF. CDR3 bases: TGTGCCAGCAGCTTAGGCTGGCTAGCGGGGACCACCTACGAGCAGTACTTC.

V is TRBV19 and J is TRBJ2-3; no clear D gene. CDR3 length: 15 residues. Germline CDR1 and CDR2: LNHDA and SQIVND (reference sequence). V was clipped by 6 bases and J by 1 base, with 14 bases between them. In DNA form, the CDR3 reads TGTGCCAGTAGGAGATCGGGTCTAGGCACAGATACGCAGTATTTT. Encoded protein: CASRRSGLGTDTQYF.

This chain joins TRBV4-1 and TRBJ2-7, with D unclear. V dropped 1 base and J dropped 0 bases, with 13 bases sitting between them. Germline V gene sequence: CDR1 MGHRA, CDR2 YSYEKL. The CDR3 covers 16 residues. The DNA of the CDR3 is TGCGCCAGCAGCCAAGTAACAGCCTTCTCCTCCTACGAGCAGTACTTC. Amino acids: CASSQVTAFSSYEQYF.

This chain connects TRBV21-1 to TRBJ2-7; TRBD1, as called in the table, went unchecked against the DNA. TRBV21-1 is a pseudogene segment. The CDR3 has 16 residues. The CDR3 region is CASSRQRADRAYEQYF. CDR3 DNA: TGTGCCAGCAGCCGACAAAGGGCCGACAGAGCCTACGAGCAGTACTTC.

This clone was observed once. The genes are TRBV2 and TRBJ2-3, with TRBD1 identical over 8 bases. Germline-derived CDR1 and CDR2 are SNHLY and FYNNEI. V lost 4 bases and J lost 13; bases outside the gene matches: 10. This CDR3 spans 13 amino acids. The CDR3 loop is CASSGRTGKGKYF. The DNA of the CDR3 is TGTGCCAGCAGTGGTAGGACAGGGAAGGGGAAGTATTTT.

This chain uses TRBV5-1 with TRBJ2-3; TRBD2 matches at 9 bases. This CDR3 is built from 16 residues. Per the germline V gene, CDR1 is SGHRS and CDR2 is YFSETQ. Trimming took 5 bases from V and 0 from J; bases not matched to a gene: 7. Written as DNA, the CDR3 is TGCGCCAGCAGACAGGGACTAGCAGACAGCACAGATACGCAGTATTTT. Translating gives CASRQGLADSTDTQYF.

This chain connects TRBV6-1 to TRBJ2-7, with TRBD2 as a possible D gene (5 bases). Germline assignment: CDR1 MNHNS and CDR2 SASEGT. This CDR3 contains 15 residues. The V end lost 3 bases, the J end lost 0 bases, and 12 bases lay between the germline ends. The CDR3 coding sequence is TGTGCCAGCAGTGAGGCTAGCTCTAGCTCCTACGAGCAGTACTTC. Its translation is CASSEASSSSYEQYF.

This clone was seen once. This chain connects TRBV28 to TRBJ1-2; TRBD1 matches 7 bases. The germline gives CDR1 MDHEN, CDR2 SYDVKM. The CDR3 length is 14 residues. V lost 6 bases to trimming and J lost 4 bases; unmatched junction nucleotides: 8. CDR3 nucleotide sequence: TGTGCCAGCAGAAGGACAGGCTATGGCTATGGCTACACCTTC. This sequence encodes CASRRTGYGYGYTF.

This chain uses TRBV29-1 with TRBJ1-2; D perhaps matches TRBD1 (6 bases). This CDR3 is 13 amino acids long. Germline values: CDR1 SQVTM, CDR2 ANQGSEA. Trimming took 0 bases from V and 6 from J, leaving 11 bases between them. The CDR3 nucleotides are TGCAGCGTTGAAGATGAGGGGGGGGATGGCTACACCTTC. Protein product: CSVEDEGGDGYTF.

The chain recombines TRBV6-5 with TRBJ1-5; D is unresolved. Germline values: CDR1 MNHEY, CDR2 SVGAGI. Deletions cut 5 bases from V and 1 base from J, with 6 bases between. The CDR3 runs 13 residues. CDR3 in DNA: TGTGCCAGCAGTGGCACGAGCAATCAGCCCCAGCATTTT. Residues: CASSGTSNQPQHF.

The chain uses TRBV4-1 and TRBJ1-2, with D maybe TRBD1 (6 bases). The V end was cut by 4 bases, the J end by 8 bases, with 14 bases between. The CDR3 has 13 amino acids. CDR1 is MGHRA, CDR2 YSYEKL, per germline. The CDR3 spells CASSPWTELGYTF. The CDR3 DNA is TGCGCCAGCAGCCCCTGGACAGAATTAGGCTACACCTTC.

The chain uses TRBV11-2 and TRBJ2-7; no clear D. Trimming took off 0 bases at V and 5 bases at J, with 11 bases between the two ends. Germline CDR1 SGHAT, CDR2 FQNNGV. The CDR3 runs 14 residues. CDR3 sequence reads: CASSLDFPPNEQYF. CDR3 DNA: TGTGCCAGCAGCTTAGATTTCCCTCCTAACGAGCAGTACTTC.

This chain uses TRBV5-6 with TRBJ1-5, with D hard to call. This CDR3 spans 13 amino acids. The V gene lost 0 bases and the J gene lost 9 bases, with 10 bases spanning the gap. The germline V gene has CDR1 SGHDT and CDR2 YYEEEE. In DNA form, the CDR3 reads TGTGCCAGCAGCTTGGAGTCGAGTGGGCCCCAGCATTTT. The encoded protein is CASSLESSGPQHF.

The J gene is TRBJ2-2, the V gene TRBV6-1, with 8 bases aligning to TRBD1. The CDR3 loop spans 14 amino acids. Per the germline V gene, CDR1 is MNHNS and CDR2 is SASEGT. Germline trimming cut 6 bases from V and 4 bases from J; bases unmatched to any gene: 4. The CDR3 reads CASSGQGSTGELFF. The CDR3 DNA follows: TGTGCCAGCAGCGGACAGGGAAGCACCGGGGAGCTGTTTTTT.

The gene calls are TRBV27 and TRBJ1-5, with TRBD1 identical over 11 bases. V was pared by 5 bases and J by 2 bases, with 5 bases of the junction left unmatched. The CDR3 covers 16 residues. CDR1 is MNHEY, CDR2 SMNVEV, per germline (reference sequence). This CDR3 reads CASSPRTGGRNQPQHF. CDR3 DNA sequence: TGTGCCAGCAGTCCTCGGACAGGGGGCCGCAATCAGCCCCAGCATTTT.

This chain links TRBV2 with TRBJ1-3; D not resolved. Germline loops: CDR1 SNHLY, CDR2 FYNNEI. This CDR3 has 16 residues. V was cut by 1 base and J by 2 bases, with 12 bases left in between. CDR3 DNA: TGTGCCAGCAGTGAAGAGGAGGACGGGGCTGGAAACACCATATATTTT. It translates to CASSEEEDGAGNTIYF.